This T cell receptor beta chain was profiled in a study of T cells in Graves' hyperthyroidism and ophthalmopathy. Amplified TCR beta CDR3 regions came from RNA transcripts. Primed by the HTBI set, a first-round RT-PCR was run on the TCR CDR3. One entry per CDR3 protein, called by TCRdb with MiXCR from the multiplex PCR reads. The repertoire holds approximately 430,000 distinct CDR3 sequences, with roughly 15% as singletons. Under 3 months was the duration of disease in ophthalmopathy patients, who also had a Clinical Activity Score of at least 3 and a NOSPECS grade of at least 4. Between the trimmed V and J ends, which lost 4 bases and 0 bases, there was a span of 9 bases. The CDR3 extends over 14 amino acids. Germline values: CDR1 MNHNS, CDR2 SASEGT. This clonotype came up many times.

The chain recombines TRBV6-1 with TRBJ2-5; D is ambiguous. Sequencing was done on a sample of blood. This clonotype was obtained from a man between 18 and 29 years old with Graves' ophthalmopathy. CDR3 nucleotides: TGTGCCAGCAGTGTACAAGCGTACCAAGAGACCCAGTACTTC. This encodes CASSVQAYQETQYF.